This TCR beta chain was recorded in a study of early T cells in non-severe SARS-CoV-2 infection (dated by TCRdb to about 2021). About the full investigation: Because TCR sequencing was done on bulk RNA from unsorted whole blood, the alpha and beta chains could not be paired. Study-wide findings and limitations: VDJdb matching was skewed toward anti-spike CD8 responses, so virus-specific expansions were likely underestimated and private and CD4 specificities were missed.

This clonotype was observed at least ten times. Its specific antigen is unknown. Base qualities were left out, and no much larger clone turns up one base away. Library preparation was by 5' RACE. The instrument given in TCRdb is NextSeq 500. To correct for sequencing error and PCR bias, the TCR library protocol tagged individual cDNA molecules with unique molecular identifiers. Both TCR alpha and beta chains were sequenced, and tight co-correlation was observed between alpha and beta sequence abundances in each sample. The source study handled its data this way. Decombinator V4 was used to annotate the V gene, J gene and CDR3 of the TCR sequences. Expanded TCRs were defined as changing significantly between any two time points under a Poisson model with p below 0.0001. Abundances of TCRs were expressed as counts per million after normalisation to the total number of TCRs sequenced in each sample. TRAV1-2 paired with TRAJ12, TRAJ20 or TRAJ33 defined MAIT TCRs, while TRAV10 paired with TRAJ18 defined iNKT TCRs. VDJdb, accessed 1 November 2021, was searched for CMV, EBV and SARS-CoV-2 annotated TCRs, excluding TCRs annotated for multiple antigens. The raw public reads went through TCRdb reprocessing: fastp at Q25, MiXCR clone calling, in-frame beta chains kept. Under each unique CDR3 protein, matching rows form one entry showing the most common genes and DNA. These V and J calls are TCRdb output, not the study's own analysis. This sample holds about 42,000 distinct CDR3 sequences; about 7% were observed only once. Jointly, the top ten make up approximately 4.5% of the sample.

Looking up the germline V gene (reference sequence) yields CDR1 SEHNR and CDR2 FQNEAQ. Trimming removed 5 bases from V and 4 bases from J, leaving 20 bases between the germline ends. Inclusive of the bounding cysteine and phenylalanine, the CDR3 is 16 residues long. Kept here is only the CDR3 DNA, which spans 48 bases and is read in frame from base 1. The study was a case-control design nested within a healthcare worker cohort in London, UK, with weekly nasopharyngeal swab PCR tests and blood sampling. Healthcare workers were recruited during the week of the UK lockdown, between 23 and 31 March 2020, and followed weekly for up to roughly 15 weeks.

This chain joins TRBV7-9 to TRBJ1-2; D gene: possibly TRBD1, on 6 matching bases. This sequence was found in an adult who was a healthcare worker with PCR-confirmed SARS-CoV-2 infection or an uninfected control (not recorded which). Sequencing input: whole blood. The CDR3 region has the sequence CASSRETGTVSYGYTF. The DNA is TGTGCCAGCAGCCGGGAAACAGGGACGGTCTCCTATGGCTACACCTTC.